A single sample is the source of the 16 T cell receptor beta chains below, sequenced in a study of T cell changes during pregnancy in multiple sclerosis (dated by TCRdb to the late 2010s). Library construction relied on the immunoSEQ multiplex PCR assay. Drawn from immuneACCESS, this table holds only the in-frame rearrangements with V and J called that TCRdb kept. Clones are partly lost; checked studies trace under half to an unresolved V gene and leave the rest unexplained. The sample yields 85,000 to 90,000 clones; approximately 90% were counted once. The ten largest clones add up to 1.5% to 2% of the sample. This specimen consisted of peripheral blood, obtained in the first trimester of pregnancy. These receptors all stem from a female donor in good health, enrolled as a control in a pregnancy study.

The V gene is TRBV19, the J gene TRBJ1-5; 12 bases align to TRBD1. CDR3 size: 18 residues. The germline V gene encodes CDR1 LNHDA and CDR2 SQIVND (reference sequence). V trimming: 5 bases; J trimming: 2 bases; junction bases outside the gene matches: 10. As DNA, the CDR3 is TGTGCCAGTAGTTTTACCGGGACAGGGGGCCGAGGCAATCAGCCCCAGCATTTT. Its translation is CASSFTGTGGRGNQPQHF.

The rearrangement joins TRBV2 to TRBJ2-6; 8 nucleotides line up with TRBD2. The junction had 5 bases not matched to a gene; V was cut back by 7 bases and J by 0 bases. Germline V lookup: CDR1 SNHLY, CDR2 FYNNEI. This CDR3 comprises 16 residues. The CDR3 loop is CASTREGGSGANVLTF. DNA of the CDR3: TGTGCCAGCACCCGGGAGGGCGGCTCTGGGGCCAACGTCCTGACTTTC.

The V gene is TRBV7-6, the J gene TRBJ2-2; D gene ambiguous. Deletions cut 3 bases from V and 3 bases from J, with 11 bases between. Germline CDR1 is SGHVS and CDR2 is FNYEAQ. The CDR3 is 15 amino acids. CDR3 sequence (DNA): TGTGCCAGCAGCTTTGGGCCTCGGTACACCGGGGAGCTGTTTTTT. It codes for CASSFGPRYTGELFF.

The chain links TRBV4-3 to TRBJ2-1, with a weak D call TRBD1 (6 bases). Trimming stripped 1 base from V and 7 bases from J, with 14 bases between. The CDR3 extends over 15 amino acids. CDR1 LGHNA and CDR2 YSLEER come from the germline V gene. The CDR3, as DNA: TGCGCCAGCAGCCAAGGACAGGCCACGGGGAATGAGCAGTTCTTC. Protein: CASSQGQATGNEQFF.

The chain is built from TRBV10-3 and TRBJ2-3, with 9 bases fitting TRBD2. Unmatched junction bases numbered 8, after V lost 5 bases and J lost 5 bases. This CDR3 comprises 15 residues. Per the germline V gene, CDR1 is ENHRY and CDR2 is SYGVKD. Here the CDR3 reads CAISRLAESRDTQYF. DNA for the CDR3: TGTGCCATCAGTAGACTAGCGGAGAGCCGAGATACGCAGTATTTT.

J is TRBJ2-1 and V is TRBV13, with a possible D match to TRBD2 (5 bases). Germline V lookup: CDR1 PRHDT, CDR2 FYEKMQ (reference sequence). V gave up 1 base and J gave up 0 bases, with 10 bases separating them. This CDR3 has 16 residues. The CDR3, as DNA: TGTGCCAGCAGCTTAGTCCGGGGAAGCTCCTACAATGAGCAGTTCTTC. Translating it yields CASSLVRGSSYNEQFF.

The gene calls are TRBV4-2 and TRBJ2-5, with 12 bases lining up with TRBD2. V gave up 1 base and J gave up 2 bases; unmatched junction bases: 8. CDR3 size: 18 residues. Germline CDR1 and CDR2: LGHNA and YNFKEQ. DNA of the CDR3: TGTGCCAGCAGCCAAGGGCTGTCTAGCGGGGGGGGACAAGAGACCCAGTACTTC. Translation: CASSQGLSSGGGQETQYF.

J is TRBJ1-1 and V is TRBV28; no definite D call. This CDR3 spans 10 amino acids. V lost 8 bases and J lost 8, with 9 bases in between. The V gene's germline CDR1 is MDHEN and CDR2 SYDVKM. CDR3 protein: CASRRQEAFF. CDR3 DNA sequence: TGTGCCAGCCGCAGACAAGAAGCTTTCTTT.

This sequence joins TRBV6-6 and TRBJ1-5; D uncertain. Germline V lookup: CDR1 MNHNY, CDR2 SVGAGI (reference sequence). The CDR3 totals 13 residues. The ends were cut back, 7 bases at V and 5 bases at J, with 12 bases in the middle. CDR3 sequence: CASTFDLYQPQHF. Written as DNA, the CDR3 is TGTGCCAGCACCTTTGATCTATATCAGCCCCAGCATTTT.

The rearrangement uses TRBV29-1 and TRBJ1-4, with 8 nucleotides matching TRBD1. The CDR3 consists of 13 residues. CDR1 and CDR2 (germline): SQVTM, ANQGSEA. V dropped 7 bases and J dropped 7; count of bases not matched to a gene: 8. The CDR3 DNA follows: TGCAGCGGCCTTCAGGGGGCGGGTGAAAAACTGTTTTTT. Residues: CSGLQGAGEKLFF.

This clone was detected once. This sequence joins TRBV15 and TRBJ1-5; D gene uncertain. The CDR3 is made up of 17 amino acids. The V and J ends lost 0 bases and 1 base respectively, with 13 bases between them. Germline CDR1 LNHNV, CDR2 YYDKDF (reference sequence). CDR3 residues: CATSRDRAGGSNQPQHF. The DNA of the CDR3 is TGTGCCACCAGCAGAGATCGCGCGGGAGGAAGCAATCAGCCCCAGCATTTT. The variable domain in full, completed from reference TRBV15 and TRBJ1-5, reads DAMVIQNPRYQVTQFGKPVTLSCSQTLNHNVMYWYQQKSSQAPKLLFHYYDKDFNNEADTPDNFQSRRPNTSFCFLDIRSPGLGDTAMYLCATSRDRAGGSNQPQHFGDGTRLSIL.

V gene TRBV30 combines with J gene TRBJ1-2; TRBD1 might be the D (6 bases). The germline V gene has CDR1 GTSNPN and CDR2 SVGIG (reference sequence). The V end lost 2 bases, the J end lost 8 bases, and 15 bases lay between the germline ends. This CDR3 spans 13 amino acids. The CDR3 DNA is TGTGCCTGGAGTCTTCGACAGGCTTCGGGCTACACCTTC. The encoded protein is CAWSLRQASGYTF.

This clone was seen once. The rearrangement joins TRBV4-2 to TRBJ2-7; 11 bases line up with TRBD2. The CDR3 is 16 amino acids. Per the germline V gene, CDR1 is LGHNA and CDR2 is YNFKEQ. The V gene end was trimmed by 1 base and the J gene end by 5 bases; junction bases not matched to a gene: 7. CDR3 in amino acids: CASSQGSGGAVDEQYF. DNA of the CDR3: TGTGCCAGCAGCCAAGGTAGCGGGGGGGCCGTCGACGAGCAGTACTTC.

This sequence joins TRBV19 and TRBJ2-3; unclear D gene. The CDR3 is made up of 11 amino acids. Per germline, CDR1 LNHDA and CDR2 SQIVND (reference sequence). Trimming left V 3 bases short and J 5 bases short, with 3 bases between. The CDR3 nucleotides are TGTGCCAGTAGTATTAAAGATACGCAGTATTTT. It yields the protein CASSIKDTQYF.

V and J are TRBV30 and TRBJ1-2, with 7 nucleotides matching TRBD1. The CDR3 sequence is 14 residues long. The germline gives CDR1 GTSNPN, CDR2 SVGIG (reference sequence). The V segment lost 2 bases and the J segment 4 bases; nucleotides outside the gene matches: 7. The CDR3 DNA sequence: TGTGCCTGGAGTCTTCGGACAGGACCCTATGGCTACACCTTC. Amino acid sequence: CAWSLRTGPYGYTF.

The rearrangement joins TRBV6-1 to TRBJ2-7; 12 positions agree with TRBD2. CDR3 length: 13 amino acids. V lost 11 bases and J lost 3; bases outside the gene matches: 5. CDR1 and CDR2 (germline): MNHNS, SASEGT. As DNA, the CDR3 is TGTGCCGGAAGGACTAGCGGGGTCTACGAGCAGTACTTC. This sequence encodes CAGRTSGVYEQYF.